These 28 T cell receptor beta chains share one sample of origin, sequenced in a study of vaccination and CD4 T cells after COVID-19. Treatment in this sample: roughly nine-day PBMC culture with coronavirus spike peptide pools or control peptides (ViraFEST assay). Antigens for these TCRs are unknown. Cultured CD4+ T cells had their DNA profiled by the Oncomine TCR Beta short-read assay. TCRdb analysed the PCR reads with MiXCR anew, one entry per CDR3 protein. The table includes over 3,500 distinct CDR3 sequences, 21% detected once. Sequences were derived from CD4+ T cells from blood, cultured in vitro, sampled after SARS-CoV-2 vaccination. These receptors all stem from a human donor who had recovered from COVID-19.

This clonotype was counted a few times. The genes are TRBV10-1 and TRBJ2-7; tentatively, D is TRBD2 (6 bases). The germline V gene encodes CDR1 WNHNN and CDR2 SYGVQD (reference sequence). The germline V and J ends were trimmed by 6 bases and 3 bases, with 27 bases remaining between them. The CDR3 covers 18 residues. In nucleotides, the CDR3 is TGCGCCAGCAGCCCTGGGGGGTTTAGGCCCTACGGTCACTACGAGCAGTACTTC. Protein: CASSPGGFRPYGHYEQYF.

This clonotype was observed a few times. The V and J genes are TRBV6-2 or TRBV6-3 and TRBJ1-1; D not resolved. V was pared by 0 bases and J by 1 base, with 6 bases between. Per the germline V gene, CDR1 is MNHEY and CDR2 is SVGEGT. The CDR3 runs 14 residues. The CDR3 here is CASSYSIRNTEAFF. CDR3 sequence (DNA): TGTGCCAGCAGTTACTCGATCAGGAACACTGAAGCTTTCTTT.

The chain recombines TRBV25-1 with TRBJ1-1, with TRBD1 identical over 7 bases. This CDR3 is built from 14 residues. Trimming cost V 5 bases and J 5 bases; bases outside gene matches: 8. Germline V gene lookup returns CDR1 MGHDK and CDR2 SYGVNS. The CDR3 is CASSQGGRGTEAFF. CDR3 nucleotides: TGTGCCAGCAGTCAAGGGGGCAGGGGAACTGAAGCTTTCTTT.

By sample share, this clonotype is large. The V call is TRBV27, the J call TRBJ1-6, with D perhaps matching TRBD1 (5 bases). This CDR3 region has 16 residues. V was clipped by 3 bases and J by 1 base, with 10 bases between them. The germline CDR1 and CDR2 sequences are MNHEY and SMNVEV (reference sequence). CDR3 DNA sequence: TGTGCCAGCAGTTTCCGAGGGGAGTCCTATAATTCACCCCTCCACTTT. Its translation is CASSFRGESYNSPLHF.

This clonotype is termed medium-sized. The rearrangement uses TRBV7-9 and TRBJ2-7; TRBD1 might be the D (6 bases). The CDR3 has 13 amino acids. Looked up from germline, CDR1 is SEHNR and CDR2 is FQNEAQ (reference sequence). V lost 3 bases, J lost 1 base, and 7 bases lay in between. Here the CDR3 reads CASSFQGSYEQYF. CDR3 nucleotides: TGTGCCAGCAGCTTCCAGGGGTCCTACGAGCAGTACTTC. Looking up the rest from reference TRBV7-9 and TRBJ2-7 gives the full variable domain: DTGVSQNPRHKITKRGQNVTFRCDPISEHNRLYWYRQTLGQGPEFLTYFQNEAQLEKSRLLSDRFSAERPKGSFSTLEIQRTEQGDSAMYLCASSFQGSYEQYFGPGTRLTVT.

By share, this clonotype ranks as medium-sized. CDR3 sequence: CASRPSGGSQPQHF. The CDR3 DNA reads as TGTGCCAGCAGGCCTTCGGGGGGAAGCCAGCCCCAGCATTTT. The chain has TRBV6-1 and TRBJ1-5; D might be TRBD1 (5 bases). The CDR3 totals 14 residues. Germline V gene lookup returns CDR1 MNHNS and CDR2 SASEGT. V was pared by 6 bases and J by 7 bases, with 16 bases between.

As to this clonotype: A much larger clonotype is one base distant, so this may be a read error. The CDR3 DNA follows: TGCAGTGCTAGCTCCAACAGGGGGAACTGTGGCTACACCTTC. It codes for CSASSNRGNCGYTF. The chain is built from TRBV20-1 and TRBJ1-2, with 8 bases aligning to TRBD1. The CDR3 spans 14 residues. CDR1 DFQATT and CDR2 SNEGSKA come from the germline V gene (reference sequence).

With regard to this clonotype: Mismatch with germline at one junction end may stem from a read error. The V call is TRBV7-8, the J call TRBJ1-3, with a weak D call TRBD1 (5 bases). CDR3 length: 17 residues. Germline lookup yields CDR1 SGHVS and CDR2 FQNEAQ. Here the CDR3 DNA reads TGTGCCAGCAGCCTAGCACCGGGGGGGGGAGGTGGAAACACCATATATTTT. Protein: CASSLAPGGGGGNTIYF.

The chain uses TRBV19 and TRBJ2-3; TRBD1 agrees at 10 bases. After removal of 5 bases from V and 1 base from J, the junction contained 6 bases not matched to a gene. This CDR3 is 16 amino acids long. Germline V lookup: CDR1 LNHDA, CDR2 SQIVND (reference sequence). The CDR3 loop reads CASSRQGAGGTDTQYF. CDR3 coding DNA: TGTGCCAGTAGTCGACAGGGGGCAGGGGGCACAGATACGCAGTATTTT.

The V call is TRBV2, the J call TRBJ2-1; the D call may be TRBD1 or TRBD2 (5 bases each). The CDR3 totals 16 residues. V lost 5 bases and J lost 5, with 19 bases in between. Germline CDR1 is SNHLY and CDR2 is FYNNEI. The CDR3 is CASSKEGLRLNNEQFF. The CDR3 coding sequence is TGTGCCAGCAGTAAAGAGGGGCTTCGGCTTAACAATGAGCAGTTCTTC. The full variable domain, completed using reference TRBV2 and TRBJ2-1, is EPEVTQTPSHQVTQMGQEVILRCVPISNHLYFYWYRQILGQKVEFLVSFYNNEISEKSEIFDDQFSVERPDGSNFTLKIRSTKLEDSAMYFCASSKEGLRLNNEQFFGPGTRLTVL.

The rearrangement links TRBV4-3 to TRBJ1-5, with a tentative D call TRBD1 (5 bases). V was cut by 6 bases and J by 5 bases, with 11 bases left in between. The CDR3 consists of 13 residues. Germline CDR1 reads LGHNA; CDR2 reads YSLEER. CDR3 amino acids: CASSRQIHQPQHF. The CDR3 DNA sequence: TGCGCCAGCAGTCGACAGATACATCAGCCCCAGCATTTT.

This clonotype rates as medium-sized. The genes are TRBV28 and TRBJ2-7, with no clear D. CDR3 length equals 15 residues. In germline, CDR1 is MDHEN, CDR2 SYDVKM. The germline V and J ends were trimmed by 5 bases and 2 bases, with 16 bases remaining between them. This CDR3 reads CASSIRPISAYEQYF. As DNA, the CDR3 is TGTGCCAGCAGTATCAGACCGATTTCCGCCTACGAGCAGTACTTC.

This clonotype rates as medium-sized (0.01 to 0.1%). The genes are TRBV7-9 and TRBJ1-2, with D unclear. Trimming left V 1 base short and J 7 bases short, with 13 bases between. Germline V gene sequence: CDR1 SEHNR, CDR2 FQNEAQ (reference sequence). This CDR3 region has 14 residues. This CDR3 is CASSLGTALVGYTF. The CDR3 region has the DNA TGTGCCAGCAGCTTAGGGACTGCCCTTGTTGGCTACACCTTC.

This clonotype is medium-sized (0.01 to 0.1%) by share. The CDR3 DNA reads TGTGCCAGCAGTGAAGGTCGATGGCCGGGGGCGACTCAGCCCCAGCATTTT. Amino acid sequence: CASSEGRWPGATQPQHF. V and J are TRBV6-1 and TRBJ1-5; weak D call: TRBD1 (6 bases). This CDR3 spans 17 amino acids. Deletions cut 1 base from V and 6 bases from J, with 19 bases between. Germline values: CDR1 MNHNS, CDR2 SASEGT.

This clonotype is labeled as medium-sized. V and J are TRBV15 and TRBJ2-7, with D possibly being TRBD2 (6 bases). The CDR3 length is 16 residues. Trimming took off 3 bases at V and 3 bases at J, with 18 bases between the two ends. The germline gives CDR1 LNHNV, CDR2 YYDKDF (reference sequence). The DNA of the CDR3 is TGTGCCACCAGCAGCTGGAGTTGGAGGGATAACTACGAGCAGTACTTC. Its translation: CATSSWSWRDNYEQYF.

There are many counts of this clonotype. The chain has TRBV6-1 and TRBJ2-1, with D possibly matching TRBD2 (7 bases). Germline CDR1 is MNHNS and CDR2 is SASEGT. The V gene lost 1 base and the J gene lost 4 bases, with 14 bases spanning the gap. The CDR3 has 16 residues. In DNA, the CDR3 is TGTGCCAGCAGTGAAGTGGCGGGGGCGAAGTACAATGAGCAGTTCTTC. It is translated as CASSEVAGAKYNEQFF.

The chain couples TRBV10-3 to TRBJ1-2; possible D gene TRBD1, 5 bases. The CDR3 totals 13 residues. Germline V gene sequence: CDR1 ENHRY, CDR2 SYGVKD. Trimming cost V 6 bases and J 2 bases, with 10 bases left between them. This chain's CDR3 is CAIRRDGNYGYTF. The CDR3 coding sequence is TGTGCCATCAGAAGGGACGGAAACTATGGCTACACCTTC.

This clonotype was seen a handful of times. The V and J genes are TRBV12-3 or TRBV12-4 and TRBJ2-7, with D uncertain. V was trimmed by 3 bases and J by 1 base, leaving 7 bases between them. This CDR3 contains 13 residues. CDR3 DNA: TGTGCCAGCAGTTTTGGCCTGTCCTACGAGCAGTACTTC. Translated: CASSFGLSYEQYF.

This clonotype was observed a few times. The V and J genes are TRBV5-1 and TRBJ2-5; the match to TRBD2 covers 9 bases. V lost 4 bases and J lost 0; bases outside the gene matches: 7. There are 16 residues in the CDR3. From germline, CDR1 is SGHRS and CDR2 YFSETQ. The chain's CDR3 is CASSKPLAGNQETQYF. Here the CDR3 DNA reads TGCGCCAGCAGCAAGCCTCTAGCGGGGAACCAAGAGACCCAGTACTTC.

This clonotype is labeled medium-sized (0.01 to 0.1%). The chain employs TRBV6-1 and TRBJ2-5; 11 nucleotides align to TRBD2. The germline V gene has CDR1 MNHNS and CDR2 SASEGT. The junction had 9 bases not matched to a gene; V was cut back by 2 bases and J by 1 base. The CDR3 has 18 residues. DNA of the CDR3: TGTGCCAGCAGTGAACAGGGATGGCTAGCGGGGGGCCAAGAGACCCAGTACTTC. It specifies CASSEQGWLAGGQETQYF.

The rearrangement joins TRBV19 to TRBJ1-6, with D possibly matching TRBD1 (5 bases). The CDR3 totals 12 residues. The V and J ends lost 3 bases and 8 bases respectively, with 5 bases between them. In germline, CDR1 is LNHDA, CDR2 SQIVND (reference sequence). The CDR3 is CASSMTDSPLHF. CDR3 nucleotide sequence: TGTGCCAGTAGTATGACAGATTCACCCCTCCACTTT.

This clonotype is labeled medium-sized. The chain carries TRBV6-1 and TRBJ1-6; D possibly corresponds to TRBD1 (6 bases). Trimming shortened V by 6 bases and J by 2 bases, and 14 bases separated the two germline ends. The CDR3 consists of 16 residues. Germline CDR1 MNHNS, CDR2 SASEGT. The CDR3 loop reads CASRSRGAAYNSPLHF. The CDR3, as DNA: TGTGCCAGCAGAAGTCGGGGGGCAGCCTATAATTCACCCCTCCACTTT.

In this sample, this clonotype turned up a few times. J is TRBJ1-1 and V is TRBV7-2; unclear D gene. V was trimmed by 1 base and J by 4 bases, leaving 13 bases between them. CDR3 length equals 15 residues. Germline values: CDR1 SGHTA, CDR2 FQGNSA. This CDR3 is CASSLGRGESTEAFF. The CDR3 DNA sequence: TGTGCCAGCAGCTTAGGTCGTGGTGAGAGCACTGAAGCTTTCTTT.

Within the sample, this clonotype is medium-sized. The V gene is TRBV20-1, the J gene TRBJ1-6; TRBD1 matches at 7 bases. V dropped 2 bases and J dropped 8; count of bases not matched to a gene: 3. From germline, CDR1 is DFQATT and CDR2 SNEGSKA (reference sequence). The CDR3 length is 13 residues. CDR3 in amino acids: CSARRGRDSPLHF. CDR3 sequence (DNA): TGCAGTGCTAGAAGGGGGCGAGATTCACCCCTCCACTTT.

CDR3 sequence reads: CSARGGQTPFLEQYF. CDR3 DNA sequence: TGCAGTGCTAGGGGTGGACAGACCCCGTTTTTGGAGCAGTACTTC. This sequence joins TRBV20-1 and TRBJ2-7; tentatively, D is TRBD1 (6 bases). The CDR3 has 15 residues. The V end was cut by 3 bases, the J end by 7 bases, with 22 bases between. The V gene's germline CDR1 is DFQATT and CDR2 SNEGSKA (reference sequence).

The J gene is TRBJ2-7, the V gene TRBV5-1; 12 nucleotides agree with TRBD2. The CDR3 is 15 residues long. The V gene's germline CDR1 is SGHRS and CDR2 YFSETQ. After removal of 4 bases from V and 6 bases from J, the junction contained 8 bases not matched to a gene. CDR3 sequence: CASSHDGTSGFEQYF. CDR3 nucleotide sequence: TGCGCCAGCAGCCACGACGGGACTAGCGGGTTCGAGCAGTACTTC.

The rearrangement links TRBV27 to TRBJ2-2; D possibly uses TRBD1 or TRBD2 (5 bases each). The ends were cut back, 4 bases at V and 6 bases at J, with 9 bases in the middle. The CDR3 spans 13 residues. The germline V gene encodes CDR1 MNHEY and CDR2 SMNVEV (reference sequence). The CDR3 DNA reads TGTGCCAGCAGTTCATCGGGGCCCGGGGAGCTGTTTTTT. Protein sequence: CASSSSGPGELFF.

J is TRBJ1-6 and V is TRBV27; unclear D gene. CDR3 length: 15 amino acids. The germline V gene encodes CDR1 MNHEY and CDR2 SMNVEV (reference sequence). The ends were cut back, 2 bases at V and 0 bases at J, with 5 bases in the middle. CDR3 loop: CASSLRSSYNSPLHF. For the CDR3, the DNA is TGTGCCAGCAGTTTACGGAGCTCCTATAATTCACCCCTCCACTTT.